This entry lists 12 T cell receptor beta chains sequenced from one sample in a study of cytomegalovirus exposure and HLA in healthy donors. The PCR was carried out with 60 Vbeta primers and 13 Jbeta primers. Libraries were prepared by immunoSEQ multiplex PCR; TCRdb keeps only in-frame clonotypes and omits some of them. This repertoire comprises about 160,000 clones; its ten largest clones make up over 1%. Input material: PBMCs. The receptors were gathered from a woman in her sixties in good health and CMV-seronegative.

The chain recombines TRBV5-5 with TRBJ1-1, with D perhaps TRBD1 (6 bases). CDR3 size: 15 residues. Trimming left V 4 bases short and J 0 bases short, with 13 bases between. Germline-derived CDR1 and CDR2 are SGHKS and YYEKEE (reference sequence). The CDR3 loop reads CASSLIRQVNTEAFF. The CDR3 region has the DNA TGTGCCAGCAGCCTCATTCGACAGGTGAACACTGAAGCTTTCTTT.

This chain uses TRBV30 with TRBJ1-1; a possible D gene is TRBD1 (6 bases). The CDR3 is 12 amino acids. The V end was cut by 2 bases, the J end by 4 bases, with 8 bases between. Germline CDR1 reads GTSNPN; CDR2 reads SVGIG (reference sequence). This CDR3 reads CAWSQGGTEAFF. CDR3 bases: TGTGCCTGGAGTCAAGGGGGCACTGAAGCTTTCTTT.

The chain is built from TRBV19 and TRBJ1-1, with D perhaps TRBD1 (6 bases). Germline V lookup: CDR1 LNHDA, CDR2 SQIVND (reference sequence). V lost 2 bases, J lost 0 bases, and 22 bases lay in between. The CDR3 has 19 residues. CDR3 protein: CASSIRGGQGLGMNTEAFF. CDR3 DNA sequence: TGTGCCAGTAGTATACGAGGGGGGCAGGGACTAGGCATGAACACTGAAGCTTTCTTT.

V usage is TRBV19 and J usage is TRBJ2-1; 8 positions match TRBD1. The CDR3 runs 15 residues. V was pared by 7 bases and J by 4 bases, with 9 bases of the junction left unmatched. Germline CDR1 is LNHDA and CDR2 is SQIVND (reference sequence). CDR3 residues: CASTRTGWQYNEQFF. Written as DNA, the CDR3 is TGTGCCAGTACTAGGACAGGGTGGCAGTACAATGAGCAGTTCTTC.

The chain joins TRBV18 to TRBJ1-2; TRBD1 is a possible D gene (6 bases). V was pared by 5 bases and J by 2 bases, with 12 bases between. Germline V CDR1 and CDR2: KGHSH, LQKENI. The CDR3 covers 14 residues. The DNA for the CDR3 is TGTGCCAGCTCAGAGGACAGAGGGAACTATGGCTACACCTTC. It is translated as CASSEDRGNYGYTF.

This rearrangement joins TRBV7-2 to TRBJ1-3; D remains unclear. The CDR3 loop spans 16 amino acids. CDR1 is SGHTA, CDR2 FQGNSA, per germline. The ends were cut back, 1 base at V and 2 bases at J, with 12 bases in the middle. The CDR3 reads CASSLVAGFAGNTIYF. DNA of the CDR3: TGTGCCAGCAGCTTAGTGGCCGGGTTTGCTGGAAACACCATATATTTT. The whole variable domain, filled in from reference TRBV7-2 and TRBJ1-3, reads GAGVSQSPSNKVTEKGKDVELRCDPISGHTALYWYRQSLGQGLEFLIYFQGNSAPDKSGLPSDRFSAERTGGSVSTLTIQRTQQEDSAVYLCASSLVAGFAGNTIYFGEGSWLTVV.

The chain employs TRBV4-1 and TRBJ2-4; 15 nucleotides line up with TRBD2. Germline V gene lookup returns CDR1 MGHRA and CDR2 YSYEKL. The CDR3 loop spans 20 amino acids. Trimming at V came to 1 base and at J to 3 bases, leaving 10 bases not matched to a gene. CDR3 amino acids: CASSQGYGTSGRKFKNIQYF. For the CDR3, the DNA is TGCGCCAGCAGCCAAGGATATGGGACTAGCGGGAGGAAGTTCAAAAACATTCAGTACTTC.

The chain combines TRBV11-3 with TRBJ2-1, with D uncertain. Germline values: CDR1 SGHNT, CDR2 YENEEA. There are 13 residues in the CDR3. The V end was cut by 3 bases, the J end by 5 bases, with 8 bases between. Here the CDR3 reads CASSLRSHNEQFF. The CDR3 DNA is TGTGCCAGCAGCTTGCGGAGCCACAATGAGCAGTTCTTC. The full variable domain, rest sourced from reference TRBV11-3 and TRBJ2-1, is EAGVVQSPRYKIIEKKQPVAFWCNPISGHNTLYWYLQNLGQGPELLIRYENEEAVDDSQLPKDRFSAERLKGVDSTLKIQPAELGDSAVYLCASSLRSHNEQFFGPGTRLTVL.

The gene calls are TRBV6-6 and TRBJ1-4, with D uncertain. This CDR3 comprises 15 residues. Germline values: CDR1 MNHNY, CDR2 SVGAGI (reference sequence). Trimming took off 2 bases at V and 8 bases at J, with 15 bases between the two ends. The CDR3 loop is CASSYTQQAGEKLFF. CDR3 sequence (DNA): TGTGCCAGCAGTTACACCCAGCAGGCGGGGGAAAAACTGTTTTTT.

This chain links TRBV6-5 with TRBJ1-1, with TRBD1 matching over 9 bases. This CDR3 comprises 13 residues. The V segment lost 2 bases and the J segment 8 bases; nucleotides outside the gene matches: 3. Germline V gene data show CDR1 as MNHEY and CDR2 as SVGAGI. DNA for the CDR3: TGTGCCAGCAGTTACCCCGGGACAGGGGAAGCTTTCTTT. This sequence encodes CASSYPGTGEAFF.

Note on this clone: The germline gene is not matched at one end of the junction; a read error may be the cause. V usage is TRBV30 and J usage is TRBJ1-2; possible D gene TRBD1, 5 bases. This CDR3 is built from 11 residues. CDR1 GTSNPN and CDR2 SVGIG come from the germline V gene (reference sequence). CDR3 amino acids: CAWISGFGYAF. The CDR3 nucleotides read TGTGCCTGGATTTCAGGGTTCGGCTACGCCTTC.

The J gene is TRBJ2-2, the V gene TRBV27; 12 nucleotides agree with TRBD1. The junction had 8 bases not matched to a gene; V was cut back by 7 bases and J by 8 bases. CDR1 MNHEY and CDR2 SMNVEV come from the germline V gene (reference sequence). The CDR3 totals 15 residues. The CDR3 region has the DNA TGTGCCAGCAAAGGGGGACAGGGGGCAGTGGGGGAGCTGTTTTTT. It codes for CASKGGQGAVGELFF.